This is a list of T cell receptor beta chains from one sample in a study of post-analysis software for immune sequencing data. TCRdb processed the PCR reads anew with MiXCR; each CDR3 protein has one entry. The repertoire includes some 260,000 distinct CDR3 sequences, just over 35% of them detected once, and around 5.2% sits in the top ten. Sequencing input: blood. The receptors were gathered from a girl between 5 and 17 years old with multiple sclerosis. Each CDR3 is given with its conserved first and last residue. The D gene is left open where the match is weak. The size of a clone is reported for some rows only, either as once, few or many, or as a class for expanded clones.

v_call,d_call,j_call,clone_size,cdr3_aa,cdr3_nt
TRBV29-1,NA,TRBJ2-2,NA,CSVEEVVNTGELFF,TGCAGCGTTGAAGAGGTGGTCAACACCGGGGAGCTGTTTTTT
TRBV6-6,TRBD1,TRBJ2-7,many,CASSRGQGAHYEQYF,TGTGCCAGCAGTCGAGGACAGGGGGCCCACTACGAGCAGTACTTC
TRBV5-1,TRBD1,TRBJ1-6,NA,CASSRGQDNSPLHF,TGCGCCAGCAGCCGGGGACAGGATAATTCACCCCTCCACTTT
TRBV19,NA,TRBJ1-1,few,CASSIWGAEAFF,TGTGCCAGTAGTATATGGGGGGCTGAAGCTTTCTTT
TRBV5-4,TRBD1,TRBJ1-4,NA,CASRRQGINEKLFF,TGTGCCAGCAGAAGACAGGGCATTAATGAAAAACTGTTTTTT
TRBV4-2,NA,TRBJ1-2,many,CASSQDEGEDYGYTF,TGTGCCAGCAGCCAAGATGAGGGGGAGGACTATGGCTACACCTTC
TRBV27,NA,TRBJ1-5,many,CASSSGGAGQPQHF,TGTGCCAGCAGCAGCGGGGGGGCGGGACAGCCCCAGCATTTT
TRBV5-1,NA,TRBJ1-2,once,CASSLAYDRISYGYTF,TGCGCCAGCAGCTTGGCCTATGACAGGATTAGTTATGGCTACACCTTC
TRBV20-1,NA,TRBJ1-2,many,CSARMDRGYGYTF,TGCAGTGCTAGAATGGACCGCGGCTATGGCTACACCTTC
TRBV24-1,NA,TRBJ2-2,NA,CTTGRQTGELFF,TGTACCACCGGGAGACAAACCGGGGAGCTGTTTTTT
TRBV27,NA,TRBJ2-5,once,CASARRAGETQYF,TGTGCAAGCGCCCGGAGAGCGGGAGAGACCCAGTACTTC
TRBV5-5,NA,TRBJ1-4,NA,CASSLSSRATNEKLFF,TGTGCCAGCAGCTTGAGCAGCCGTGCAACTAATGAAAAACTGTTTTTT
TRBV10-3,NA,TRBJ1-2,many,CAISEVSENYGYTF,TGTGCCATCAGTGAGGTTTCAGAAAACTATGGCTACACCTTC
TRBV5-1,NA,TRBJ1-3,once,CASSRTEGGNTIYF,TGCGCCAGCAGCAGGACCGAAGGGGGAAACACCATATATTTT
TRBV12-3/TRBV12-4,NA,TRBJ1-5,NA,CASSLTGSGDQPQHF,TGTGCCAGCAGTCTAACAGGCTCTGGGGATCAGCCCCAGCATTTT
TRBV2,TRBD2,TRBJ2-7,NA,CASKGVAGASYEQYF,TGTGCCAGCAAGGGGGTAGCGGGAGCGTCCTACGAGCAGTACTTC
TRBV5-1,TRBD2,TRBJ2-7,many,CASSGRGVGEQYF,TGCGCCAGCAGCGGACGGGGGGTTGGCGAGCAGTACTTC
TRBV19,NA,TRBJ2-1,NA,CAPPNNEQFF,TGTGCCCCTCCTAACAATGAGCAGTTCTTC
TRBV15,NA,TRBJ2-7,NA,CATSRDNTGSHYEQYF,TGTGCCACCAGCAGAGATAACACAGGGAGTCACTACGAGCAGTACTTC
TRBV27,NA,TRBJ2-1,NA,CASSPTGGPVQFF,TGTGCCAGCAGTCCAACGGGGGGCCCCGTGCAGTTCTTC
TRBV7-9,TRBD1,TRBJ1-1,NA,CASSLVGHRGLNTEAFF,TGTGCCAGCAGCTTAGTAGGCCACAGGGGCCTGAACACTGAAGCTTTCTTT
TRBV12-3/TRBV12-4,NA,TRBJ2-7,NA,CASSLRVSGDLNEQYF,TGTGCCAGCAGTCTGAGGGTTTCGGGGGACCTAAATGAGCAGTACTTC
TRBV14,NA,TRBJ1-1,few,CASSQGQDRREAFF,TGTGCCAGCAGCCAAGGGCAGGATCGGCGTGAAGCTTTCTTT
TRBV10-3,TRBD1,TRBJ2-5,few,CAINDRDQETQYF,TGTGCCATCAACGACAGGGATCAAGAGACCCAGTACTTC
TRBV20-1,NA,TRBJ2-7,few,CSARVGGSSSYEQYF,TGCAGTGCTAGAGTAGGAGGATCCAGCTCCTACGAGCAGTACTTC
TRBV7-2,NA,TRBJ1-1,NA,CASSLSRRNTEAFF,TGTGCCAGCAGCTTAAGTAGGAGAAACACTGAAGCTTTCTTT
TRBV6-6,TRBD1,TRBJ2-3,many,CASSYASGGSTDTQYF,TGTGCCAGCAGTTACGCATCAGGGGGCAGCACAGATACGCAGTATTTT
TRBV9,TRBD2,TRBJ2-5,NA,CASIPWGGLGETQYF,TGTGCCAGCATCCCGTGGGGGGGACTTGGAGAGACCCAGTACTTC
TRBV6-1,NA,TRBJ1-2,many,CASSESGKGGYTF,TGTGCCAGCAGTGAAAGCGGGAAAGGAGGCTACACCTTC
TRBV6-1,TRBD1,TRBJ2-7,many,CASSNRDREFFGEQYF,TGTGCCAGCAGTAACCGGGACAGGGAGTTCTTCGGCGAGCAGTACTTC
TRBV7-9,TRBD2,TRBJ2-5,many,CASSTRTSDGRGNETQYF,TGTGCCAGCAGCACCCGGACTAGCGACGGTCGGGGCAATGAGACCCAGTACTTC
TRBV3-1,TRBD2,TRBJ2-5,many,CASSQDGLAAGETQYF,TGTGCCAGCAGCCAAGATGGGCTAGCGGCGGGAGAGACCCAGTACTTC
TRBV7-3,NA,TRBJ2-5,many,CASSANQETQYF,TGTGCCAGCAGCGCTAACCAAGAGACCCAGTACTTC
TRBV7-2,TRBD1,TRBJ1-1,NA,CASSLQGAATEAFF,TGTGCCAGCAGCTTACAGGGGGCGGCCACTGAAGCTTTCTTT
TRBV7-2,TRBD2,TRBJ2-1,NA,CASSPDRGTSGYNEQFF,TGTGCCAGCAGCCCAGACAGGGGGACTAGCGGTTACAATGAGCAGTTCTTC
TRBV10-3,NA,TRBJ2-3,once,CATSENETPPSDTQYF,TGTGCCACCAGTGAAAATGAGACTCCCCCATCAGATACGCAGTATTTT
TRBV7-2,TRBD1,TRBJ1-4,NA,CASSLQGAQEKLFF,TGTGCCAGCAGCCTACAGGGGGCGCAGGAAAAACTGTTTTTT
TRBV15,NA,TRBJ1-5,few,CATTPWGRVDQPQHF,TGTGCCACCACCCCCTGGGGCAGGGTTGACCAGCCCCAGCATTTT
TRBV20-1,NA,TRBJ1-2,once,CSARDLRGDYGHTF,TGCAGTGCTAGAGATCTCCGGGGCGACTATGGCCACACCTTC
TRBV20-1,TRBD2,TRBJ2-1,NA,CSARGGLAGLGEQFF,TGCAGTGCTAGAGGAGGACTAGCGGGATTGGGTGAGCAGTTCTTC
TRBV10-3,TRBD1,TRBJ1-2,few,CAISEIGQGNGYTF,TGTGCCATCAGTGAGATAGGACAGGGCAATGGCTACACCTTC
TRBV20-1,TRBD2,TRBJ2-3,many,CSARAVYPQREGTSTDTQYF,TGCAGTGCTAGAGCTGTATACCCCCAGCGGGAGGGGACTAGCACAGATACGCAGTATTTT
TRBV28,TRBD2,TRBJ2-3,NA,CASSLASGRGTQYF,TGTGCCAGCAGTTTGGCTAGCGGGAGAGGTACGCAGTATTTT
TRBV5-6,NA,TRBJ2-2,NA,CASSLDRNTGERFF,TGTGCCAGCAGCTTGGACCGAAACACCGGGGAGCGGTTTTTT
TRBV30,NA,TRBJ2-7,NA,CAWSVQAYEQYF,TGTGCCTGGAGTGTTCAGGCCTACGAGCAGTACTTC